The TCR beta chain described here comes from a study of response to subunit inactivated influenza vaccine (dated by TCRdb to between 2017 and 2018). Broadly, across the study: To follow how T cells responded to a trivalent subunit inactivated influenza vaccine, the researchers relied on deep quantitative profiling of the T cell receptor repertoire. Overall study results and their limits: The authors proposed that each seasonal influenza vaccination may bring in only a limited number of new T cells.

A note on this clonotype: It has no known antigen specificity. The input lacks base qualities; no much larger clone sits a single base away.

The protocol used for the library was RT-PCR. These reads were obtained on an Illumina HiSeq 2500. The public reads were reanalyzed by TCRdb: fastp trimming at Q25, MiXCR alignment, in-frame beta chains only. Each CDR3 protein gets just one entry, which takes the most common genes and DNA from the rows behind it. The sample includes almost 250,000 distinct CDR3 sequences, with over 9% observed a single time. More than 7% of the sample is held by the ten biggest clonotypes. The CDR3 has 14 amino acids, counting the end cysteine and phenylalanine. Of the read, only the CDR3 DNA is kept; its 42 bases are in frame from base 1. V and J are truncated by 5 bases and 4 bases respectively, leaving an intervening sequence of 14 bases. CDR1 and CDR2, looked up from the germline V gene, are MDHEN and SYDVKM.

Recombination connected TRBV28 to TRBJ1-2; TRBD1 might be the D gene, on 5 matching bases. The sequence came from a man in his fifties who received an inactivated influenza vaccine. Donor details come from another sample of the same person, matched by shared clones. The material was non-naive T cells sorted from PBMCs, obtained 14 days before vaccination. What the cell subset or site label conveys for this sample: memory T cell fraction. The DNA sequence is given as TGTGCCAGCAGTCCCTCTCCAGGGACCTATGGCTACACCTTC. Its translation is CASSPSPGTYGYTF.